This T cell receptor beta chain was captured by sequencing in a study of coeliac disease. Whole-study findings and limits: Control samples showed higher TRB and TRG clonality than intraepithelial and lamina propria samples in active celiac disease.

This clone was seen a few times. The antigen is undetermined. Assay used: immunoSEQ multiplex PCR; TCRdb lists only in-frame clones, some missing. The profile shows about 8,000 clones, approximately 60% of them singletons. V lost 1 base to trimming and J lost 4 bases, with 5 bases between them. This CDR3 is 13 amino acids long. From germline, CDR1 is KGHSH and CDR2 LQKENI. Sequenced input: intraepithelial lymphocytes from the gut. The V call is TRBV18, the J call TRBJ2-1; no clear D. The TCR comes from a woman aged 60 to 75 with celiac disease. CDR3 nucleotides: TGTGCCAGCTCACCACTACGGTACAATGAGCAGTTCTTC. Residues: CASSPLRYNEQFF.